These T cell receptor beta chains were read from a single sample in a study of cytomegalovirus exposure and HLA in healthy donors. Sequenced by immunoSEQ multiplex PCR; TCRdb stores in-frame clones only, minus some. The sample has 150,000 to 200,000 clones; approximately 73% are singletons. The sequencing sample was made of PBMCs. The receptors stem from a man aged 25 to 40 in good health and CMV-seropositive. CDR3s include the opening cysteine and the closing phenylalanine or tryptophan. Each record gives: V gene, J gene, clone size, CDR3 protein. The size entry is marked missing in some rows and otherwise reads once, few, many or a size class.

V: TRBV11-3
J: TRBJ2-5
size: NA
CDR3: CASSLGHRGPLQETQYF

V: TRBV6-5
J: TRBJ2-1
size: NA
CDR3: CASRIVLSSYNEQFF

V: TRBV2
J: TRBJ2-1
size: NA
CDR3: CASSWESNEQFF

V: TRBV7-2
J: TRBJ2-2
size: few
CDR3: CASSPGRGELFF

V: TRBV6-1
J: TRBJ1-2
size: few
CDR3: CASSEVAGGGYGYTF

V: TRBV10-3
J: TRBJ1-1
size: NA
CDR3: CAIGGVTEAFF

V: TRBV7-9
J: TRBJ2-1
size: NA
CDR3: CASSPRTGSSYNEQFF

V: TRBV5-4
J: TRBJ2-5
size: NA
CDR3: CASSLTSGPETQYF

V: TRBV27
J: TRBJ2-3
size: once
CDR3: CASSSIQGSWGTDTQYF

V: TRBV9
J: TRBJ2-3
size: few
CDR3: CASSPSTSGSTDTQYF

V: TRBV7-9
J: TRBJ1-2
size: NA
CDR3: CASSSEGPYGYTF

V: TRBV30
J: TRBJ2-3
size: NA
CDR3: CAWSVRMSGNTDTQYF

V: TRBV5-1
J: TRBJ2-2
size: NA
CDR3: CASSSQGFNGELFF

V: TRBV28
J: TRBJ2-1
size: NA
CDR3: CASSVPGSYNEQFF

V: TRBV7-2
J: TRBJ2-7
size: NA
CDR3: CASSSQAHSSLEQYF

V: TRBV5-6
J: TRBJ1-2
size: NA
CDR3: CASSGGPGGGYGYTF

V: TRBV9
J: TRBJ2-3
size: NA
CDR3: CASSAARGGRAETDTQYF

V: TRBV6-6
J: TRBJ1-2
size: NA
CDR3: CASSYEETGAGYTF

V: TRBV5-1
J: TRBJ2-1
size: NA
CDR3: CASSVTDRGSWAQFF

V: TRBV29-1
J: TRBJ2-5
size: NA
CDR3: CSGGTGTGGEQYF

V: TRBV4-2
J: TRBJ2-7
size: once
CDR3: CASSQEQLSYEQYF

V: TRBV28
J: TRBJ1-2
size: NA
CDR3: CAISSANYGYTF

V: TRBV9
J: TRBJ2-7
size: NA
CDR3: CASNEEAVAGFSYEQYF

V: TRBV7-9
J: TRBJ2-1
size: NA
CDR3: CASSLEVLVYNEQFF

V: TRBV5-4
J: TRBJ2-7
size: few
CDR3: CASSMGQGSSYEQYF

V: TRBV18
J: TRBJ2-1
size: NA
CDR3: CASSPFRSEREAGNEQFF

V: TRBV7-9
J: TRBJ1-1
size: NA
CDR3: CASSLAGWVGNTEAFF

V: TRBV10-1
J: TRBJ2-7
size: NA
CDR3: CASSEYPAGPGKQYF